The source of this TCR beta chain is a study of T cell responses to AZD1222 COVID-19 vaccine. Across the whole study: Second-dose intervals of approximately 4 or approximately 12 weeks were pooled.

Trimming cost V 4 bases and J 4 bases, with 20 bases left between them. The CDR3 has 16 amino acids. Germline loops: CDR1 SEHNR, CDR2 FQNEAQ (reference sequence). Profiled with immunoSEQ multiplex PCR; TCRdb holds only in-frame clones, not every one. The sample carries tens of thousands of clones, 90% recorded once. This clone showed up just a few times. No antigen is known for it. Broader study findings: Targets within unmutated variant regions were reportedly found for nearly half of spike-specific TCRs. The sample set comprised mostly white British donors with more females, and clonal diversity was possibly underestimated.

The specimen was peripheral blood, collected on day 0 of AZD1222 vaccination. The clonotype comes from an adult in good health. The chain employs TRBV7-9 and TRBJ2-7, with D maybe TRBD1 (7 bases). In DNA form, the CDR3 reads TGTGCCAGCAGCTCGCCGGAGACAGGGAGGATATACGAGCAGTACTTC. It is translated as CASSSPETGRIYEQYF.